This record looks at one T cell receptor beta chain sequence and its context. The target of this receptor is not known. Base qualities are missing; no much larger clone stands one base away. This record comes from a study of blood T cell repertoires in COVID-19 (dated by TCRdb to 2020 to 2022). At the level of the whole study: Samples from collaborators originated in the United States, Italy and Spain and spanned both the acute and convalescent phases of COVID-19. The prospective study material was composed of cDNA or gDNA derived from T cells, B-cell-depleted T cells, or PBMCs. Subjects who had been exposed to COVID-19, were actively infected with it, or had recovered from it provided the deeply sampled blood TCRbeta repertoires that made up the dataset. The repertoires were released in a freely available public database intended as a resource for research on the immune response to SARS-CoV-2. Samples came from the ongoing ImmuneRACE study (first 160 participants) plus 1,254 subjects from 6 global collaborators. The sample metadata nearly always contained a de-identified subject ID, COVID-19 status, age in years and sex. Where available, HLA class I and class II types were obtained from metadata supplied by the sample provider rather than from assay-based typing.

The study at large found these results: Clinical and demographic metadata were provided uncurated, with the amount varying by source and participant.

TCRbeta CDR3 regions were amplified from genomic DNA using the immunoSEQ Assay, a bias-controlled multiplex PCR. Regarding the original processing steps: Nucleated cell counts per sample were estimated from amplification of reference gene primers within the assay. Sequence reads were collapsed and filtered to measure the absolute abundance of every unique TCRbeta CDR3 rearrangement. For each sample, productive Simpson clonality was calculated as the square root of Simpson's diversity index over productive rearrangements. TCRdb obtained this table from immuneACCESS and retained in-frame rearrangements with V and J assigned. These tables miss some clones; where compared with another copy, unresolved V genes account for less than half of the shortfall, and the remainder is unexplained. V, J and clone size reflect that table, while D and trimming were determined from the DNA. The sample table lists approximately 670,000 clones, 75% to 90% of them with a count of one. The ten largest clones capture 0.2% to 0.3% of the sample.

The CDR3, from cysteine to phenylalanine, totals 15 residues. Left in the record is the CDR3 DNA by itself, 45 bases read in frame from the first base. CDR1 and CDR2 were assigned from the germline V gene as SNHLY and FYNNEI. V and J are trimmed by 3 bases and 3 bases, and the gene matches miss 8 bases of the junction. Collaborating institutions collected whole blood in K2EDTA tubes following their own protocols. For TCRbeta analysis, collaborators shipped samples in one of three forms: frozen whole blood, isolated PBMCs, or DNA extracted from either of those sample types. Sequencing was carried out using peripheral blood. The receptor chain draws on TRBV2 and TRBJ2-7; TRBD2 agrees with 7 junctional bases. The receptor comes from a woman aged 18-29 years with acute or convalescent COVID-19. The nucleotide sequence reads TGTGCCAGCAGTGATTTGGGGGGGGTCTTCTACGAGCAGTACTTC. Translation gives CASSDLGGVFYEQYF.